Listed below are T cell receptor beta chains from one sample, sequenced in a study of early T cells in non-severe SARS-CoV-2 infection. Each CDR3 protein gets one entry after TCRdb re-called the 5' RACE reads with MiXCR. The data show 25,000 to 30,000 distinct CDR3 sequences, under 6.5% seen once. The sequenced sample was whole blood. Receptors were obtained from an adult who was a healthcare worker with PCR-confirmed SARS-CoV-2 infection or an uninfected control (not recorded which). The CDR3 runs from the conserved cysteine through the conserved F or W. Each record gives: V gene, J gene, CDR3 length, clone size, D gene, CDR3 protein, CDR3 DNA. A D gene is named only where the DNA matches it firmly. For some rows the clone size is stated as once, few or many, or as a class when expanded; others skip it.

>TRBV6-2/TRBV6-3|TRBJ2-7|13|few|-
CASSSSSSYEQYF
TGTGCCAGCAGTTCCTCGAGCTCCTACGAGCAGTACTTC
>TRBV11-1|TRBJ2-1|17|-|TRBD2
CASSFRLAGAPPNEQFF
TGTGCCAGCAGCTTCAGGCTAGCGGGGGCTCCTCCGAATGAGCAGTTCTTC
>TRBV11-2|TRBJ2-1|16|many|TRBD2
CASSSSLAGGFDEQFF
TGTGCCAGCAGCTCGTCCCTAGCGGGAGGTTTCGATGAGCAGTTCTTC
>TRBV7-3|TRBJ2-2|15|many|-
CASSFYSGNTGELFF
TGTGCCAGCAGCTTCTACTCTGGGAACACCGGGGAGCTGTTTTTT
>TRBV5-1|TRBJ2-7|15|many|-
CASSLRRQGHYEQYF
TGCGCCAGCAGCTTGCGACGGCAGGGGCACTACGAGCAGTACTTC
>TRBV12-3/TRBV12-4|TRBJ1-5|12|many|-
CASSSLEQPQHF
TGTGCCAGCAGTTCCCTCGAGCAGCCCCAGCATTTT
>TRBV6-5|TRBJ1-1|12|few|TRBD1
CASSYPTGGEVF
TGTGCCAGCAGTTACCCGACAGGGGGCGAGGTCTTT
>TRBV6-6|TRBJ2-7|17|many|-
CASSYGIRHHLGDEQYF
TGTGCCAGCAGTTACGGGATAAGACACCACCTAGGGGACGAGCAGTACTTC
>TRBV9|TRBJ2-7|17|many|-
CASSVGGGASGTYEQYF
TGTGCCAGCAGCGTAGGTGGGGGGGCTAGCGGTACCTACGAGCAGTACTTC
>TRBV7-2|TRBJ2-5|16|-|-
CASSLAGTVEAKTQYF
TGTGCCAGCAGCCTAGCCGGGACGGTCGAGGCGAAGACCCAGTACTTC
>TRBV5-1|TRBJ2-2|15|many|TRBD2
CASRYLAGEAGELFF
TGCGCCAGCAGATACCTAGCGGGGGAGGCCGGGGAGCTGTTTTTT
>TRBV6-7|TRBJ2-6|10|medium-sized|TRBD1
CAAISGQPPF
TGTGCCGCCATCTCGGGACAGCCACCTTTC
>TRBV6-1|TRBJ2-7|15|many|TRBD1
CASSVRTGGPYEQYF
TGTGCCAGCAGTGTACGGACAGGGGGGCCCTACGAGCAGTACTTC
>TRBV5-1|TRBJ2-5|15|many|TRBD2
CASSSTFGGSETQYF
TGCGCCAGCAGCTCAACCTTCGGGGGGTCAGAGACCCAGTACTTC
>TRBV28|TRBJ2-7|14|-|-
CASSLIQDNYEQYF
TGTGCCAGCAGTTTAATACAGGACAACTACGAGCAGTACTTC
>TRBV29-1|TRBJ2-1|11|many|TRBD2
CSDLTSAEQFF
TGCAGCGACTTAACTAGCGCCGAGCAGTTCTTC
>TRBV19|TRBJ2-5|13|few|-
CASSEGQSETQYF
TGTGCCAGTAGTGAAGGACAGTCCGAGACCCAGTACTTC
>TRBV9|TRBJ2-7|15|many|TRBD2
CASSESGDGVYEQYF
TGTGCCAGCAGCGAGAGCGGGGATGGGGTCTACGAGCAGTACTTC
>TRBV6-1|TRBJ2-5|15|many|-
CASRRIYGEQETQYF
TGTGCCAGCAGAAGAATATACGGGGAACAAGAGACCCAGTACTTC
>TRBV23-1|TRBJ2-7|16|few|-
CASSQPGRKGSYEQYF
TGCGCCAGCAGTCAGCCCGGGCGAAAGGGCTCCTACGAGCAGTACTTC
>TRBV20-1|TRBJ1-2|16|medium-sized|-
CSARGARGARIYGYTF
TGCAGTGCTAGAGGTGCCCGGGGCGCGAGAATCTATGGCTACACCTTC
>TRBV10-3|TRBJ2-3|16|medium-sized|-
CAISESDSSRTDTQYF
TGTGCCATCAGTGAGTCGGACAGTAGTCGAACAGATACGCAGTATTTT
>TRBV12-3/TRBV12-4|TRBJ2-5|14|-|TRBD2
CASTSRGGQETQYF
TGTGCCAGCACCTCCCGGGGAGGGCAAGAGACCCAGTACTTC
>TRBV12-3/TRBV12-4|TRBJ2-1|13|many|-
CASTLNTDNEQFF
TGTGCCAGCACTTTAAACACTGACAATGAGCAGTTCTTC
>TRBV5-6|TRBJ2-2|15|few|TRBD1
CASSFVGQGPGELFF
TGTGCCAGCAGCTTTGTGGGACAGGGACCCGGGGAGCTGTTTTTT
>TRBV7-9|TRBJ1-4|15|many|TRBD1
CAVGQGVATNEKLFF
TGTGCCGTGGGACAGGGGGTTGCAACTAATGAAAAACTGTTTTTT